This T cell receptor (beta chain) emerged from a study of T-cell memory formation after mild COVID-19. In this sample, this clonotype turned up a few times. MiXCR, applied by TCRdb to the 5' RACE reads, yields one record per CDR3 protein. The table lists some 200,000 distinct CDR3 sequences, over 20% of them singletons. CDR1 is MNHEY and CDR2 is SVGEGT in the germline V gene. V lost 0 bases and J lost 2, with 11 bases in between. This CDR3 is 16 amino acids long. The receptor was isolated from an adult woman who had mild COVID-19 (a few samples of this study predate the infection). Cell type and time point are not known. The sample comprised PBMCs or a T cell subset sorted from them (not recorded which). The V gene is TRBV6-2 or TRBV6-3, the J gene TRBJ2-4; no clear D gene. The CDR3 sequence is CASSYSSTTSKNIQYF. CDR3 bases: TGTGCCAGCAGTTACTCATCAACAACATCCAAAAACATTCAGTACTTC.